A single sample gave rise to the 7 T cell receptor beta chains below, sequenced in a study of preoperative IRX-2 immunotherapy in early breast cancer. Assay: immunoSEQ multiplex PCR; the TCRdb copy retains only in-frame clones and omits some. The sample lists 700 to 750 clones, approximately 79% seen once, with around an eighth in the top ten. Documented treatment: preoperative locoregional IRX-2 cytokine immunotherapy. Source: tumor tissue, taken after IRX-2 immunotherapy. All receptors derive from a human donor with breast cancer.

The J gene is TRBJ2-7, the V gene TRBV18, with no clear D. The CDR3 length is 13 residues. Trimming stripped 0 bases from V and 6 bases from J, with 9 bases between. Germline V lookup: CDR1 KGHSH, CDR2 LQKENI. DNA for the CDR3: TGTGCCAGCTCACCACCGATAAAGGGCGAGCAGTACGTC. Translating it yields CASSPPIKGEQYV.

V and J are TRBV6-8 and TRBJ1-2; 9 bases are a match to TRBD1. The CDR3 is made up of 16 amino acids. The V and J ends lost 5 bases and 4 bases, in that order; junction bases with no gene match: 11. The germline gives CDR1 MNHGY, CDR2 SAAAGT. For the CDR3, the DNA is TGTGCCAGCAGTATAGACGGGACAGGGTTGGGCTATGGCTACACCTTC. This codes for CASSIDGTGLGYGYTF.

CDR3 in amino acids: CASSGDRGHYGYTF. For the CDR3, the DNA is TGTGCCAGCAGCGGGGACAGGGGCCACTATGGCTACACCTTC. The chain combines TRBV6-8 with TRBJ1-2; 10 bases are shared with TRBD1. From germline, CDR1 is MNHGY and CDR2 SAAAGT. V trimming: 6 bases; J trimming: 3 bases; junction bases outside the gene matches: 4. CDR3 size: 14 residues.

This clone was counted only a few times. This chain uses TRBV29-1 with TRBJ2-3; 7 nucleotides agree with TRBD1. Looked up from germline, CDR1 is SQVTM and CDR2 is ANQGSEA. Trimming at V came to 3 bases and at J to 4 bases, leaving 1 base not matched to a gene. The CDR3 sequence is 12 residues long. The CDR3 bases are TGCAGCGTTGAGCAGGGGGCAGATACGCAGTATTTT. Translating gives CSVEQGADTQYF.

This chain connects TRBV7-7 to TRBJ2-5; 7 nucleotides agree with TRBD1. Looked up from germline, CDR1 is SSHAT and CDR2 is FNYEAQ (reference sequence). CDR3 length: 15 residues. The junction had 5 bases not matched to a gene; V was cut back by 3 bases and J by 1 base. The CDR3 sequence: CASSLFDRAQETQYF. CDR3 coding DNA: TGTGCCAGCAGCTTGTTCGACAGGGCCCAAGAGACCCAGTACTTC.

Here the CDR3 DNA reads TGTGCCAGTAGCGTCGGGGGTGGGACTGAAGCTTTCTTT. It translates to CASSVGGGTEAFF. The genes are TRBV19 and TRBJ1-1; D perhaps matches TRBD1 (5 bases). Germline V gene data show CDR1 as LNHDA and CDR2 as SQIVND (reference sequence). Trimming stripped 6 bases from V and 5 bases from J, with 13 bases between. The length of the CDR3 is 13 residues.

J is TRBJ2-2 and V is TRBV11-3, with 11 bases matching TRBD2. Germline CDR1 reads SGHNT; CDR2 reads YENEEA. This CDR3 is 16 amino acids long. J was trimmed by 1 base and V by 5 bases; bases with no gene match: 3. In nucleotides, the CDR3 is TGTGCCAGCAGCCACGGGACTAGCGGGAACACCGGGGAGCTGTTTTTT. This encodes CASSHGTSGNTGELFF. Filled out from reference TRBV11-3 and TRBJ2-2, the complete variable domain reads EAGVVQSPRYKIIEKKQPVAFWCNPISGHNTLYWYLQNLGQGPELLIRYENEEAVDDSQLPKDRFSAERLKGVDSTLKIQPAELGDSAVYLCASSHGTSGNTGELFFGEGSRLTVL.